Described below is a single T cell receptor (beta chain) sequence and its context. Its matching antigen is unknown. CDR1 and CDR2 from the germline V gene are SGHRS and YFSETQ. The length of the CDR3 is 16 residues. J lost 6 bases, V lost 4 bases, and 16 bases had no gene match. RNA was extracted and reverse transcribed into cDNA as the sequencing template. Using immunoSEQ multiplex PCR, the repertoire was profiled, and TCRdb retains in-frame clones only, with some absent. Among fewer than 200,000 clones listed, 50% to 60% were seen once. The data were taken from a study of CD8+ T cells in alopecia areata. Overall study results and limits: Scalp specimens additionally yield sequences from normal skin's resident alphabeta T cells. Possibly as an HLA-related effect, TCR sharing across patients appeared less clear than in mice.

This chain connects TRBV5-1 to TRBJ2-7; 7 bases line up with TRBD1. This specimen was CD4+ T cells sorted from blood, taken at week 0. This clonotype originated in a human donor with alopecia areata. The DNA for the CDR3 is TGCGCCAGCAGCCCGGGCGGACCGGGACAGTCTTCCGAGCAGTACTTC. Translated, it gives CASSPGGPGQSSEQYF.